Described below is a single T cell receptor (beta chain) sequence and its context. This record belongs to a study of OX40 agonist ivuxolimab in advanced cancers. TCRdb keeps only in-frame clones here, not all; method: immunoSEQ multiplex PCR. The data show under 25,000 clones, about 86% seen once. Sampling times: baseline, cycle 4 day 1, cycle 7 day 1. V gave up 5 bases and J gave up 4 bases, with 14 bases separating them. Germline CDR1 reads SGHTA; CDR2 reads FQGNSA. The CDR3 is 15 residues long. The specimen was CD4+ or CD8+ T cells sorted from blood, collected in a trial of the OX40 agonist ivuxolimab. The sequence was collected from an adult with an advanced solid tumor such as melanoma, head and neck, liver or kidney cancer. The V call is TRBV7-2, the J call TRBJ2-2; D may correspond to TRBD1 or TRBD2 (6 bases each). For the CDR3, the DNA is TGTGCCAGCAGCCCGAGGGGGGCGGGCACCGGGGAGCTGTTTTTT. Translated: CASSPRGAGTGELFF.